The T cell receptor (beta chain) described here comes from a study of blood T cell repertoires in COVID-19. This CDR3 contains 18 residues. Germline trimming cut 4 bases from V and 6 bases from J; bases unmatched to any gene: 19. Germline CDR1 reads SGHRS; CDR2 reads YFSETQ. The protocol was immunoSEQ multiplex PCR, while the TCRdb copy is restricted to in-frame clones and leaves out a portion. The data hold around 400,000 clones, with approximately 90% observed a single time. Sequenced input: PBMCs or T cells enriched from blood (not recorded which). This TCR was sampled from a woman in her thirties or forties who had been exposed to COVID-19. The rearrangement joins TRBV5-1 to TRBJ2-1, with 7 bases aligning to TRBD2. CDR3 coding DNA: TGCGCCAGCAGCCTGGGGTCGCTAGCGGTCCTAAGAGGCAATGAGCAGTTCTTC. Translation gives CASSLGSLAVLRGNEQFF.